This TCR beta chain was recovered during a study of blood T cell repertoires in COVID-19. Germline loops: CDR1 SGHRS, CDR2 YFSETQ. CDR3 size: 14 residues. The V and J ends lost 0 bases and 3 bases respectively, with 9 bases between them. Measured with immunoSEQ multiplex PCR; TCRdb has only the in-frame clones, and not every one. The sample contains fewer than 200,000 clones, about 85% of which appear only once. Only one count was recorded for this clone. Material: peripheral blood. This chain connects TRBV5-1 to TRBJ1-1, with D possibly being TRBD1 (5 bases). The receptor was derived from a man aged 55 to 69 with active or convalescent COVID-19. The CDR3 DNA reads TGCGCCAGCAGCTTGGAGGGGTTCGACACTGAAGCTTTCTTT. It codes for CASSLEGFDTEAFF. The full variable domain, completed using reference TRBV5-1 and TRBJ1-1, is KAGVTQTPRYLIKTRGQQVTLSCSPISGHRSVSWYQQTPGQGLQFLFEYFSETQRNKGNFPGRFSGRQFSNSRSEMNVSTLELGDSALYLCASSLEGFDTEAFFGQGTRLTVV.